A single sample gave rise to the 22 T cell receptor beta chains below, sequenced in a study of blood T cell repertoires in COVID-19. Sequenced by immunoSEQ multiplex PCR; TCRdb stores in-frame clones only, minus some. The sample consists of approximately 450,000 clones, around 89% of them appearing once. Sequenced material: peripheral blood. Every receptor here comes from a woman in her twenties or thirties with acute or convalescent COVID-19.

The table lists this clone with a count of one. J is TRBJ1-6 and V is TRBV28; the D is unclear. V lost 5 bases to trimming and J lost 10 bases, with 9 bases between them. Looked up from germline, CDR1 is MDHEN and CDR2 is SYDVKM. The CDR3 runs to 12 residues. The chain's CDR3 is CASSTRTSPLHF. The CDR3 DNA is TGTGCCAGCAGTACTAGGACCTCACCCCTCCACTTT.

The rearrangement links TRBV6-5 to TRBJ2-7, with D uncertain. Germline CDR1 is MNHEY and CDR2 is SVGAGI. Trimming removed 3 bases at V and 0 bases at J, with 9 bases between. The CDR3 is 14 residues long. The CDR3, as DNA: TGTGCCAGCAGTTATGACTCGTCCTCCTACGAGCAGTACTTC. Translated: CASSYDSSSYEQYF.

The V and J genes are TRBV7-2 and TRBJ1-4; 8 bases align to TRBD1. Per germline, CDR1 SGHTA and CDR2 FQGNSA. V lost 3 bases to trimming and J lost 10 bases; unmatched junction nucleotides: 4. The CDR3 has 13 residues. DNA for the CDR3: TGTGCCAGCAGCTTCAGGGGGCGCGGAAAACTGTTTTTT. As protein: CASSFRGRGKLFF.

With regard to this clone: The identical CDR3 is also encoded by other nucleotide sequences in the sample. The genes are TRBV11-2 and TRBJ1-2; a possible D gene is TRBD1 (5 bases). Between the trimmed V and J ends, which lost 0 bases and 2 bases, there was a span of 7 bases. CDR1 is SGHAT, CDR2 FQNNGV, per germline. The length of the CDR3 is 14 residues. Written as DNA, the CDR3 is TGTGCCAGCAGCTTAGATCCAGGGAACTATGGCTACACCTTC. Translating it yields CASSLDPGNYGYTF.

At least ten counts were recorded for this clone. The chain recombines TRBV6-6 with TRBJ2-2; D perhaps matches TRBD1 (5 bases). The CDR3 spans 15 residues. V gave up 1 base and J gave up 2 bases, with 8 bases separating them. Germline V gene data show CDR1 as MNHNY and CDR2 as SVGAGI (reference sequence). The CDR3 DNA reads TGTGCCAGCAGTTACTACAGGCCCAACACCGGGGAGCTGTTTTTT. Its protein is CASSYYRPNTGELFF.

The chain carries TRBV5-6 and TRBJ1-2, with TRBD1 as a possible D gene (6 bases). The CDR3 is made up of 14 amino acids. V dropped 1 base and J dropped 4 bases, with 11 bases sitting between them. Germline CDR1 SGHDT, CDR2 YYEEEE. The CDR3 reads CASSLSRGGYGYTF. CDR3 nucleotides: TGTGCCAGCAGCTTGTCCAGGGGCGGCTATGGCTACACCTTC.

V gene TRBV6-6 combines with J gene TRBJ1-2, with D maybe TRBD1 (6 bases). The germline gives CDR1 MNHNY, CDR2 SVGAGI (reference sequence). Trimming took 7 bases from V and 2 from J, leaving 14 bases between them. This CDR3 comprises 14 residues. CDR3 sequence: CASTPGGQNYGYTF. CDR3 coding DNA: TGTGCCAGCACCCCGGGGGGGCAGAACTATGGCTACACCTTC.

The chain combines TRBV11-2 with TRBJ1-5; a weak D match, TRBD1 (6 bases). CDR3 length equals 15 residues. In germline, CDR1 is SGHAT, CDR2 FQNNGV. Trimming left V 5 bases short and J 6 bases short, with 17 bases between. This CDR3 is CASSLTGQALQPQHF. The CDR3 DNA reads TGTGCCAGCAGCCTCACAGGGCAGGCTCTTCAGCCCCAGCATTTT.

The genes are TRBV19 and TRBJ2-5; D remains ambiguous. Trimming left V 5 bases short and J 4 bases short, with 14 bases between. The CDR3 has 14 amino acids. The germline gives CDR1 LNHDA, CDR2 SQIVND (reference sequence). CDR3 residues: CASSDGLTLETQYF. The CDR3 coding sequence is TGTGCCAGTAGTGACGGTCTGACTCTAGAGACCCAGTACTTC.

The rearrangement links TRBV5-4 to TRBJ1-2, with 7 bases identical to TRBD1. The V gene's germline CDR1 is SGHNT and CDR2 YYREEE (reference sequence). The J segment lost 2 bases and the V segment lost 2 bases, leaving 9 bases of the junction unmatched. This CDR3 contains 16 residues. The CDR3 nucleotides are TGTGCCAGCAGCTTCGGACCGGGACAGACGAACTATGGCTACACCTTC. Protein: CASSFGPGQTNYGYTF.

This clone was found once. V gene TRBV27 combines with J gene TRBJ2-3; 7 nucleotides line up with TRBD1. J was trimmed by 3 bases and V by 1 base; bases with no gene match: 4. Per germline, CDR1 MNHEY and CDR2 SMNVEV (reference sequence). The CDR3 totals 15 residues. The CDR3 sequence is CASSLWSGGTDTQYF. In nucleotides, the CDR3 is TGTGCCAGCAGTTTATGGTCAGGGGGTACAGATACGCAGTATTTT.

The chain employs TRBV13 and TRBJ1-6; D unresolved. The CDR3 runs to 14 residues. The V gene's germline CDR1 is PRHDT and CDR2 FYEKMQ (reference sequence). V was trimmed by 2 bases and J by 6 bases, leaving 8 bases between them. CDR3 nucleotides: TGTGCCAGCAGCTTAAAAGGAGGTAATTCACCCCTCCACTTT. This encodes CASSLKGGNSPLHF. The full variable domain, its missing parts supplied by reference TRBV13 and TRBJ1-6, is AAGVIQSPRHLIKEKRETATLKCYPIPRHDTVYWYQQGPGQDPQFLISFYEKMQSDKGSIPDRFSAQQFSDYHSELNMSSLELGDSALYFCASSLKGGNSPLHFGNGTRLTVT.

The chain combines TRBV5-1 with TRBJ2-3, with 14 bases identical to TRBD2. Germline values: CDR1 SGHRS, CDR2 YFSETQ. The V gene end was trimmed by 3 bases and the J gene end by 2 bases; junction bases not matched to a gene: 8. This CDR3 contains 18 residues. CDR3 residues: CASSSTGLAGDPTDTQYF. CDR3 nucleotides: TGCGCCAGCAGCTCCACGGGACTAGCGGGGGACCCCACAGATACGCAGTATTTT.

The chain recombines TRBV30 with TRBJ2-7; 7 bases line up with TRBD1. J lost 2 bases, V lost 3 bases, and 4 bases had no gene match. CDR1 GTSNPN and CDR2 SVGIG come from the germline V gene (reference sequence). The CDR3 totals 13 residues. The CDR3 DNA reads TGTGCCTGGAGCGGACAGGCGACCTACGAGCAGTACTTC. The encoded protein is CAWSGQATYEQYF.

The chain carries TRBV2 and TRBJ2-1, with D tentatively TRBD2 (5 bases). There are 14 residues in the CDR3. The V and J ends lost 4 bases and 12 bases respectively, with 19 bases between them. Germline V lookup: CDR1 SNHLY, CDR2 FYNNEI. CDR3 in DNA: TGTGCCAGCAGTGGATCTAGCTCGTCGGGTGTGCAGTTCTTC. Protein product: CASSGSSSSGVQFF.

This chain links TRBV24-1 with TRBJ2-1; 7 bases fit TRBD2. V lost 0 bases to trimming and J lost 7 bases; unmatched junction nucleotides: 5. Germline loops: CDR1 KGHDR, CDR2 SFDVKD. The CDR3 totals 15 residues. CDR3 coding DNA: TGTGCCACCAGTGATTTGGTGGGAGGGGTAAATGAGCAGTTCTTC. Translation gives CATSDLVGGVNEQFF.

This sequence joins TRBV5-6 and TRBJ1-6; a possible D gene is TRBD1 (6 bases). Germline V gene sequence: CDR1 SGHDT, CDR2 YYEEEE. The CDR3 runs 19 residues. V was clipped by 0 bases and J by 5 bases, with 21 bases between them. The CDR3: CASSLAGGRRLLDNSPLHF. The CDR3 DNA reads TGTGCCAGCAGCTTGGCGGGGGGGCGCAGGCTCCTCGATAATTCACCCCTCCACTTT.

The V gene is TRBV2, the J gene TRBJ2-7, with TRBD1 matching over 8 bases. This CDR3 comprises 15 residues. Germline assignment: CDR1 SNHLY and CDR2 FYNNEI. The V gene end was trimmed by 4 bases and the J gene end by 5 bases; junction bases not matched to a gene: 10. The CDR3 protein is CASSGFTGGFDEQYF. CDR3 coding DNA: TGTGCCAGCAGTGGGTTTACAGGGGGTTTCGACGAGCAGTACTTC.

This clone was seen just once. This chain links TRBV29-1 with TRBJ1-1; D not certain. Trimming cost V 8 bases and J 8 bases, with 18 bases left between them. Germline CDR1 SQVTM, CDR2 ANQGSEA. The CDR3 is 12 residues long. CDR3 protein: CSSRPRAGEAFF. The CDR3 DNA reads TGCAGCTCCAGACCCCGCGCGGGAGAAGCTTTCTTT.

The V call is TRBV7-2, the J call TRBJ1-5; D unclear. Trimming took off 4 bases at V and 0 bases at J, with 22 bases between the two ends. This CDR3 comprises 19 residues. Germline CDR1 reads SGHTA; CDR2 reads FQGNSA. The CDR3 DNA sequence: TGTGCCAGCAGCTCCCCCCCGGCGGGTCGGGGTATTAGCAATCAGCCCCAGCATTTT. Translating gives CASSSPPAGRGISNQPQHF.

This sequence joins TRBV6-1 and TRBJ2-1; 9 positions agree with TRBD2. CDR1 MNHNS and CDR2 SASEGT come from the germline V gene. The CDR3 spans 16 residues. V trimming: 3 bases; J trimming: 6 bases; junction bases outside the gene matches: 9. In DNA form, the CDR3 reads TGTGCCAGCAGTGAGCGGGGGGGCATTGGGGCCAATGAGCAGTTCTTC. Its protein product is CASSERGGIGANEQFF.

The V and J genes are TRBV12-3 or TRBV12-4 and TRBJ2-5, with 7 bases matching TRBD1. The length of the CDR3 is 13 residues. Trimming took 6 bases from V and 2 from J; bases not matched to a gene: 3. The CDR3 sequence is CASRGRGQETQYF. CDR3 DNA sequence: TGTGCCAGCAGGGGCAGGGGGCAAGAGACCCAGTACTTC.